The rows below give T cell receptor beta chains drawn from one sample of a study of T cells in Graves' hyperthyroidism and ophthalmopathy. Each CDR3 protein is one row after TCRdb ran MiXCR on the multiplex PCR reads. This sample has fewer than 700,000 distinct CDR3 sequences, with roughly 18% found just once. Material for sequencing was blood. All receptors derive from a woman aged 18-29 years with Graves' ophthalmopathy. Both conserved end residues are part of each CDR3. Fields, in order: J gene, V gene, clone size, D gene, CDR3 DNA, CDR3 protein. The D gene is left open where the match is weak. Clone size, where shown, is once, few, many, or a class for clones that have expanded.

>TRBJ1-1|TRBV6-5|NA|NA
TGTGCCAGCAGTTACTGGGGTACAATAGGGGCCCCTGAAGCTTTCTTT
CASSYWGTIGAPEAFF
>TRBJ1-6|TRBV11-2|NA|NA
TGTGCCAGCAGCTCGTATTTCCCAGGTGGCAGTAATTCACCCCTCCACTTT
CASSSYFPGGSNSPLHF
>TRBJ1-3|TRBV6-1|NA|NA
TGTGCCAGCAGCCTTTCCGAGGGGAGCTCTGGAAACACCATATATTTT
CASSLSEGSSGNTIYF
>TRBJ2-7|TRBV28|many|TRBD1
TGTGCCAGCAGTTTATTCGTCGGGACAGGGAATCACGAGCAGTACTTC
CASSLFVGTGNHEQYF
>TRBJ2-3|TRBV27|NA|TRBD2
TGTGCCAGCAGTTTATCGCGGGGGGGTATAGATATGCAGTATTTT
CASSLSRGGIDMQYF
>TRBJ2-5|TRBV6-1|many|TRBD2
TGTGCCAGCAGTGGGCTGACGGGCGGGGGGGCCGGAGAGACCCAGTACTTC
CASSGLTGGGAGETQYF
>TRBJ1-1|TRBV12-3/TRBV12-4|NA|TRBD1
TGTGCCAGCAGAGGACAGGGGACTGAAGCTTTTTTT
CASRGQGTEAFF
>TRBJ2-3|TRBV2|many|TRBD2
TGTGCCAGCAGTAATAGCGGGAGGGCCGTGAAGCCAGATACGCAGTATTTT
CASSNSGRAVKPDTQYF
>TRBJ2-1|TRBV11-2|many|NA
TGTGCCAGCAGCTGGGACTCGTGGGAGCAGTTCTTC
CASSWDSWEQFF
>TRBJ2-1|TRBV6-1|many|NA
TGTGCCAGCATCGAGGGAGCCTACAATGAGCAGTTCTTC
CASIEGAYNEQFF
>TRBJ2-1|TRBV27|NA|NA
TGTGCCAGCGGTACGGGGGGCGCGGACAATGAGCAGTTCTTC
CASGTGGADNEQFF
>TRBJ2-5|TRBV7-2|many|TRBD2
TGTGCCAGCAGCTTAGGGGGACTAGCGGGGGGAGAGACCCAGTACTTC
CASSLGGLAGGETQYF
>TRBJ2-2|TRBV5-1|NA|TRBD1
TGCGCCAGCAGCTCCACAGGGGCGGAGAACACCGGGGAGCTGTTTTTT
CASSSTGAENTGELFF
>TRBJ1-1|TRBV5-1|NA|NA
TGCGCCAGCAGCTCCCTTGCGGGTTTAGACACTGAAGCTTTCTTT
CASSSLAGLDTEAFF
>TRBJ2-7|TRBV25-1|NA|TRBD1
TGTGCCAGCAGTGATCATGGGACAGGGGTGGACGAGCAGTACTTC
CASSDHGTGVDEQYF
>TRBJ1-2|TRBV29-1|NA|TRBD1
TGCAGCTCCGGGACAGGGCTTTTCGATGGCTACACCTTC
CSSGTGLFDGYTF
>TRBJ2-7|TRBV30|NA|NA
TGTGCCTGGAGTGTGTTTAAAGGGTACGAGCAGTACTTC
CAWSVFKGYEQYF
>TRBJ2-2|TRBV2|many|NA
TGTGCCAGCAGTGAAGAGTCAGGGCGATCCACCGGGGAGCTGTTTTTT
CASSEESGRSTGELFF
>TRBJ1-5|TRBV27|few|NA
TGTGCCAGCAGAACTCCCCCTAAGGAGAGCAATCAGCCCCAGCATTTT
CASRTPPKESNQPQHF
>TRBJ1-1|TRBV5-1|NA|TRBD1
TGCGCCAGCACCAGAGACAGGGCCGCTGAAGCTTTCTTT
CASTRDRAAEAFF
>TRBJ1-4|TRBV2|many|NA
TGTGCCAGCATAGAGTCGGACATCTCCGAAAAACTGTTTTTT
CASIESDISEKLFF
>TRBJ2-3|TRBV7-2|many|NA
TGTGCCAGCAGCTTAAGGGGGCCTAGCGCCAGCACAGATACGCAGTATTTT
CASSLRGPSASTDTQYF
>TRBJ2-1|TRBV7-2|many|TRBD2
TGTGCCAGCAGCTTTGGCGGGGGGGCCTTCGATGAGCAGTTCTTC
CASSFGGGAFDEQFF
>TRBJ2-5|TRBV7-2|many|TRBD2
TGTGCCAGCAGCTTACTAGCGGGGGATGAGACCCAGTACTTC
CASSLLAGDETQYF
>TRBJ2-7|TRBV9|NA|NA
TGTGCCAGCAGCGCAAGTGGCCGCAGCTACGAGCAGTACTTC
CASSASGRSYEQYF
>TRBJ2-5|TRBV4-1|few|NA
TGCGCCAGCAGCCAAGATGGCCCCTGGGAGACCCAGTACTTC
CASSQDGPWETQYF
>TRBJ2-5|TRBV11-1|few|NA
TGTGCCAGCAGTATTAACAGGGTCGCTGAGACCCAGTACTTC
CASSINRVAETQYF
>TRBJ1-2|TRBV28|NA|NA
TGTGCCAGCAGTTTCAACCACTATGGCTACACCTTC
CASSFNHYGYTF
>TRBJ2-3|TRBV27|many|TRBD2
TGTGCCAGCAGTTCCCGGGAGGGTCTCACAGATACGCAGTATTTT
CASSSREGLTDTQYF
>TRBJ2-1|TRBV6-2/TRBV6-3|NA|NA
TGTGCCAGCAGTCTCGGGACTCTTAATGAGCAGTCCTTC
CASSLGTLNEQSF
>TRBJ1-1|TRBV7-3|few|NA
TGTGCCAGCAGCTTATCAGGGCTGGGCACTGAAGCTTTCTTT
CASSLSGLGTEAFF
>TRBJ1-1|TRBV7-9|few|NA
TGTGCCAGCAGCTTAGCTCAAGGCAGGAACACTGAAGCTTTCTTT
CASSLAQGRNTEAFF
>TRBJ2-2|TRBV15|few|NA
TGTGCCACCAGAAGGACAGAAAACACCGGGGAGCTGTTTTTT
CATRRTENTGELFF
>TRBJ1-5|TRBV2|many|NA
TGTGCCAGCAGTGGGTGGGAGGATCAGCCCCAGCATTTT
CASSGWEDQPQHF
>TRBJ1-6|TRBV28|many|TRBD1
TGTGCCAGCAGACCCGGGACAGCGCATTCACCCCTCCACTTT
CASRPGTAHSPLHF
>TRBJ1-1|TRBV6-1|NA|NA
TGTGCCAGCAGTGAAGCTGTCAGGACGAACACTGAAGCTTTCTTT
CASSEAVRTNTEAFF
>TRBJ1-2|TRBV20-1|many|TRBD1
TGCAGTGCTAGAGATCCGGGACAGGGCTATGGCTACACCTTC
CSARDPGQGYGYTF
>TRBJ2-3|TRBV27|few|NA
TGTGCCAGCAGTTTATATCCGGGACTTAGCACAGATACGCAGTATTTT
CASSLYPGLSTDTQYF
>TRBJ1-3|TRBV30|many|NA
TGTGCCTGGACCCCTCCGTTCTCTGGAAACACCATATATTTT
CAWTPPFSGNTIYF
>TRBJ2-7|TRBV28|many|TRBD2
TGTGCCAGCAGTTTATGGGGGGGGGGGTCCTACGAGCAGTACTTC
CASSLWGGGSYEQYF
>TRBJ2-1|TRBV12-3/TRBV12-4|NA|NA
TGTGCCAGCAGTCCGCCAGGGGGGGACTTTTACAATGAGCAGTTCTTC
CASSPPGGDFYNEQFF
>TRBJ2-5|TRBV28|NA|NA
TGTGCCAGCAGTTCACCCCGACAGGAACTCCAAGAGACCCAGTACTTC
CASSSPRQELQETQYF
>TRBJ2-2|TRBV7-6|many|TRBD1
TGTGCCAGCAGCTTAGGAGGGGGCCTAGGTTCCGGGGAGCTGTTTTTT
CASSLGGGLGSGELFF
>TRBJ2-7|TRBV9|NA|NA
TGTGCCAGCAGCGTAGCTAGCGTCGGTTACGAGCAGTACTTC
CASSVASVGYEQYF
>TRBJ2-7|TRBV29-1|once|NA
TGCAGCGTTGAGTGGGAGGGGGCGACCTCCTACGAGCAGTACTTC
CSVEWEGATSYEQYF
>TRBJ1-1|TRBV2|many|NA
TGTGCCAGCAGTAGAATCTGGGTGGTAGACACTGAAGCTTTCTTT
CASSRIWVVDTEAFF
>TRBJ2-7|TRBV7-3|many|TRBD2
TGTGCCAGCAGCCCCGCGGGGGGCCTCGAGCAGTACTTC
CASSPAGGLEQYF
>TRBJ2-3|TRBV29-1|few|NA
TGCAGCGTTGAAGGCCCCAGCGGGGATACGCAGTATTTT
CSVEGPSGDTQYF
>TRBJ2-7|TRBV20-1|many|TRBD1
TGCAGTGCTAGTTCAATAAAAGGGACAGGGTTATTCGAGCAGTACTTC
CSASSIKGTGLFEQYF
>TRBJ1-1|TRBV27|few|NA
TGTGCCAGCAGTCTTCTGACAGGCCTAGGAATCACTGAAGCTTTCTTT
CASSLLTGLGITEAFF
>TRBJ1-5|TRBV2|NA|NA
TGTGCCAGCAGGGTTTCGAACAATCAGCCCCAGCATTTT
CASRVSNNQPQHF
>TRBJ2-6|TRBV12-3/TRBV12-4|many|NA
TGTGCCAGCAGTCCACCCGGGTCTGGGGCCAACGTCCTGACTTTC
CASSPPGSGANVLTF
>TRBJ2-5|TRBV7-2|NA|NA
TGTGCCAGCAGTCGTGCAGAAGGGGAGACCCAGTACTTC
CASSRAEGETQYF
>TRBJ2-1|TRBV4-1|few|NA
TGCGCCAGCAGCCAAGATCCCGGCAGGGGTGACTACAATGAGCAGTTCTTC
CASSQDPGRGDYNEQFF
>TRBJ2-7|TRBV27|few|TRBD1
TGTGCCAGTCATTATGGACAGGGGGCAAGCGAGCAGTACTTC
CASHYGQGASEQYF
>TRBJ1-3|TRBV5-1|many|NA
TGCGCCAGCAGCTCCACCAGCGGGGGCGCAGGAAACACCATATATTTT
CASSSTSGGAGNTIYF
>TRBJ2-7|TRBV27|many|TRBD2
TGTGCCAGCAGGATACTAGCGGGAGGTAGCTCCTACGAGCAGTACTTC
CASRILAGGSSYEQYF
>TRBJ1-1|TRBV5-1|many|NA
TGCGCCAGCAGCTTGGGGTCAGTCATGAACACTGAAGCTTTCTTT
CASSLGSVMNTEAFF
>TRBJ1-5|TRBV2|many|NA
TGTGCCAGCAGTGTAGGCTTGAATCAGCCCCAGCATTTT
CASSVGLNQPQHF